The source of this TCR beta chain is a study of graft-versus-host responses after intestinal transplantation. The data were produced by immunoSEQ multiplex PCR, yet TCRdb's version contains in-frame clones alone and is incomplete. In the table there are around 24,000 clones, roughly four fifths of which are singletons. This CDR3 comprises 15 residues. V gave up 0 bases and J gave up 2 bases, with 11 bases separating them. Germline assignment: CDR1 MGHRA and CDR2 YSYEKL. This clone came up once. Its antigen remains unidentified. This material consisted of unstimulated CD8+ T cells sorted from spleen or lymph node cells, taken before transplant. The clonotype was recovered from a human donor who was the organ donor for an intestinal transplant. The rearrangement joins TRBV4-1 to TRBJ2-7; D is unclear. CDR3 protein: CASSQDRTFTYEQYF. CDR3 bases: TGCGCCAGCAGCCAAGATCGTACATTTACCTACGAGCAGTACTTC.